The present T cell receptor (beta chain) was sequenced within a study of OX40 agonist ivuxolimab in advanced cancers. Study-level results: CD4+ and CD8+ T cells in blood underwent clonal expansion by week 6 at 0.1 to 3.0 mg/kg. Relative to CD4+ cells, CD8+ T cells on average had more expanded clones. Partial responders at 0.1-3.0 mg/kg had among the lowest clonal expansion.

Notes on this clone: The target antigen is unknown.

At baseline, cycle 4 day 1, and cycle 7 day 1, blood was sampled. Trimming pared 7 bases from V and 0 bases from J, leaving 10 bases between. The V gene's germline CDR1 is LNHDA and CDR2 SQIVND (reference sequence). The CDR3 has 14 amino acids. The method was immunoSEQ multiplex PCR; TCRdb's version includes in-frame clones alone and lacks a portion of them. The sample shows some 70,000 clones, more than 75% of them seen only once. The rearrangement uses TRBV19 and TRBJ1-3; the D is unclear. The sample in question was CD4+ or CD8+ T cells sorted from blood, obtained in a trial of the OX40 agonist ivuxolimab. The receptor was isolated from an adult with an advanced solid tumor such as melanoma, head and neck, liver or kidney cancer. The CDR3 here is CASITGNSGNTIYF. In DNA form, the CDR3 reads TGTGCCAGTATCACTGGGAACTCTGGAAACACCATATATTTT.